This paragraph reports one T cell receptor beta chain. CDR3 length: 16 amino acids. In germline, CDR1 is LNHDA, CDR2 SQIVND (reference sequence). Trimming removed 4 bases from V and 1 base from J; junction bases left unmatched: 9. Study processing details: Nucleated cell number was recorded as an estimate derived from reference gene primer amplification. Method: immunoSEQ multiplex PCR; TCRdb's copy keeps in-frame clones and lacks some. D and trimming were read from the DNA, whereas the V and J calls and clone size are those reported in that table. The data contain about 49,000 clones, 65% to 90% of them seen just once; the ten biggest clones take up around 2.7%. This sample was taken from a study of blood T cell repertoires in COVID-19. Study background: The United States, Italy and Spain were the sources of the acute and convalescent COVID-19 samples. PBMCs, B-cell-depleted T cells, or T cells were the source of the cDNA or gDNA that made up the material.

The chain uses TRBV19 and TRBJ1-2; 7 nucleotides line up with TRBD1. The sequenced sample consisted of peripheral blood. This sequence originates from a woman aged 55-70 years with acute or convalescent COVID-19. The CDR3 region has the DNA TGTGCCAGTAGTACCCGACAGGGCCTGGGTAACTATGGCTACACCTTC. Its translation is CASSTRQGLGNYGYTF.